This T cell receptor beta chain is from a study of metastatic and nonmetastatic thyroid tumors. No patient received treatment before thyroid surgery. MiXCR reprocessed the PCR reads for TCRdb. The sample has roughly 22,000 clones, roughly 13% seen once; the top ten hold over 11%. This clone was seen many times. In germline, CDR1 is SGHTA, CDR2 FQGTGA. This CDR3 region has 16 residues. V was clipped by 5 bases and J by 6 bases, with 19 bases between them. J is TRBJ2-2 and V is TRBV7-3, with D maybe TRBD2 (7 bases). Input material: blood. The receptor comes from a female donor with papillary thyroid cancer or a benign thyroid nodule (not recorded which). Some clones in this sample may be carry-over from other donors' samples. CDR3 residues: CASSIYRASGAGELFF. The CDR3 DNA follows: TGTGCCAGCAGCATCTACAGGGCCAGCGGGGCCGGGGAGCTGTTTTTT.